This TCR beta chain was documented in a study of cytomegalovirus exposure and HLA in healthy donors. Points from the study as a whole: Analyses of presence/absence relied on an assumption of roughly uniform sequencing depth across donors. Per published accounts, TCR beta sequences correctly predicted the HLA-A and HLA-B alleles of most subjects. Among TCR sequences, most were rare, though some public TCRs appeared in many donors.

The germline V gene has CDR1 MNHEY and CDR2 SMNVEV (reference sequence). V lost 3 bases and J 2 bases, leaving 10 bases between the germline ends. This CDR3 has 14 amino acids. This clone was recorded a few times. No antigen is known for it. PCR involved 60 Vbeta and 13 Jbeta primers. Repertoires were generated with immunoSEQ multiplex PCR, while TCRdb's copy carries only in-frame clones and drops some. The sample includes approximately 130,000 clones, around 85% seen only once; the top ten take over 6.5%. Input material: PBMCs. The sequence was obtained from a woman aged 25 to 39 in good health and CMV-seropositive. The gene calls are TRBV27 and TRBJ1-1; D is unresolved. The CDR3, as DNA: TGTGCCAGCAGTTTGGGAGGTTACAACACTGAAGCTTTCTTT. This translates into CASSLGGYNTEAFF.